This T cell receptor (beta chain) appears in the sequencing data of a study of shared clonotypes between healthy human individuals. Study information: Used for every donor were three CD4 naive, three CD4 memory, two CD8 naive and one CD8 memory plate.

Remarks on this clone: What it binds is unknown.

Broader study findings: The diversity represented, both genetic and in exposure history, was limited by few donors.

The protocol was immunoSEQ multiplex PCR, while the TCRdb copy is restricted to in-frame clones and leaves out a portion. The table has a few million clones, under 95% seen once. The receptor's source is a young man in good health. Some clones in this sample may be carry-over from other donors' samples. The sample consisted of naive CD4+ T cells from PBMCs. Regarding subset: CD45RA+ positively selected.

CDR3 residues: CASSLGPRNQPQHF. The CDR3 DNA reads as TGTGCCAGCAGCTTAGGACCCCGCAATCAGCCCCAGCATTTT. V usage is TRBV7-8 and J usage is TRBJ1-5; D gene unclear. CDR1 is SGHVS, CDR2 FQNEAQ, per germline. V was shortened by 1 base and J by 2 bases, with 6 bases between the two germline ends. This CDR3 is 14 amino acids long.